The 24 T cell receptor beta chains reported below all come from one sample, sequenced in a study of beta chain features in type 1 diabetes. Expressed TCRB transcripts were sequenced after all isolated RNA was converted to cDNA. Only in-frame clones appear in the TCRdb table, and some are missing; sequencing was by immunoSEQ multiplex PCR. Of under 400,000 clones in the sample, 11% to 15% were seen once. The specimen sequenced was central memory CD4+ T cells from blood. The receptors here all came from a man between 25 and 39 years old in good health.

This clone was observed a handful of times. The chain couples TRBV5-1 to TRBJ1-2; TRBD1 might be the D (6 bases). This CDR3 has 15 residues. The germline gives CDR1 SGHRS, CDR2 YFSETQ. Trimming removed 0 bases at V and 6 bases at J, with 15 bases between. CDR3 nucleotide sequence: TGCGCCAGCAGCTTGGCCCGGGCAGGGGACGATGGCTACACCTTC. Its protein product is CASSLARAGDDGYTF.

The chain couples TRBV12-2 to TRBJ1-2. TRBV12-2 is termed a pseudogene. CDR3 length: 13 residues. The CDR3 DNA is TGTGCAAGTCGCTCAAAGGGTCACTATGGCTACACCTTC. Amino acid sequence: CASRSKGHYGYTF.

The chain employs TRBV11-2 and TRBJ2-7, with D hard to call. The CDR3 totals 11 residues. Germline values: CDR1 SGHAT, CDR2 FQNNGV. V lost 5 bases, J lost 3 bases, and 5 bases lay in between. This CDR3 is CASSGRYEQYF. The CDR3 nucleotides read TGTGCCAGCAGCGGCCGCTACGAGCAGTACTTC. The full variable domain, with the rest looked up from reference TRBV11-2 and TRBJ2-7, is EAGVAQSPRYKIIEKRQSVAFWCNPISGHATLYWYQQILGQGPKLLIQFQNNGVVDDSQLPKDRFSAERLKGVDSTLKIQPAKLEDSAVYLCASSGRYEQYFGPGTRLTVT.

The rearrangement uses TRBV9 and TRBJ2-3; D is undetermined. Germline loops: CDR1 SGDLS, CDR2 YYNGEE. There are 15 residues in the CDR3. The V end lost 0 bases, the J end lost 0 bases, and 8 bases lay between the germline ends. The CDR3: CASSVGSTSTDTQYF. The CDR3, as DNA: TGTGCCAGCAGCGTAGGCAGCACTAGCACAGATACGCAGTATTTT.

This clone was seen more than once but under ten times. CDR3 loop: CASSSTAGGNYEQYF. The CDR3 DNA reads TGTGCCAGCAGCTCTACGGCGGGGGGGAACTACGAGCAGTACTTC. The chain recombines TRBV6-5 with TRBJ2-7; 9 positions match TRBD2. Germline V lookup: CDR1 MNHEY, CDR2 SVGAGI. With 6 bases clipped from V and 3 bases from J, the junction kept 9 bases outside the gene matches. This CDR3 comprises 15 residues.

The chain's CDR3 is CASSLGLAVTGELFF. Here the CDR3 DNA reads TGTGCCAGCAGCCTCGGACTAGCGGTCACCGGGGAGCTGTTTTTT. The chain combines TRBV14 with TRBJ2-2; TRBD2 aligns across 10 bases. V shed 4 bases, J shed 4 bases, and the junction held 3 bases outside the gene matches. Germline lookup yields CDR1 SGHDN and CDR2 FVKESK. This CDR3 is built from 15 residues.

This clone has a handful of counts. This CDR3 reads CASSPPTSGGNTEAFF. CDR3 in DNA: TGTGCCAGCTCACCACCCACTTCAGGGGGGAACACTGAAGCTTTCTTT. The chain combines TRBV18 with TRBJ1-1, with TRBD1 matching 7 bases. This CDR3 has 16 residues. V shed 0 bases and J 1 base; nucleotides not matched to a gene: 5. Germline lookup yields CDR1 KGHSH and CDR2 LQKENI.

The CDR3 nucleotides read TGCAGCGTTCTCAATACAGGGGTTGTCCCCTACGAGCAGTACGTC. Protein product: CSVLNTGVVPYEQYV. This chain joins TRBV29-1 and TRBJ2-7, with 7 bases identical to TRBD1. The ends lost 5 bases at V and 2 bases at J; junction bases unmatched: 12. This CDR3 region has 15 residues. From germline, CDR1 is SQVTM and CDR2 ANQGSEA.

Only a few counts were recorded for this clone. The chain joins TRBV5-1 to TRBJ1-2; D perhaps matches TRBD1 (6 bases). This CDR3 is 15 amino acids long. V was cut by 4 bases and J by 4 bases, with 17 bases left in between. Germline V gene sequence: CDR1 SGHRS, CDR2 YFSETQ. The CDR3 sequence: CASSGTGQTLYGYTF. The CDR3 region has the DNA TGCGCCAGCAGCGGGACCGGACAGACCCTCTATGGCTACACCTTC.

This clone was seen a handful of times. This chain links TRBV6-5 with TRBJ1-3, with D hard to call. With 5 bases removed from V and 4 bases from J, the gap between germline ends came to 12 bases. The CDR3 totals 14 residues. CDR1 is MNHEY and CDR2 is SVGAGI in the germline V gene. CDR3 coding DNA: TGTGCCAGCAGTCAATCCCGCAGGGGAAACACCATATATTTT. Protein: CASSQSRRGNTIYF.

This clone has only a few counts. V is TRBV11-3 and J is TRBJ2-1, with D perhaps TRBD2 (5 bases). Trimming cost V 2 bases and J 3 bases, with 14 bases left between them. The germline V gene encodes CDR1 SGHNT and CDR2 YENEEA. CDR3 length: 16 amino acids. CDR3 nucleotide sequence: TGTGCCAGCAGCTTAAAGAATAAGCGGATCTACAATGAGCAGTTCTTC. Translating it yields CASSLKNKRIYNEQFF. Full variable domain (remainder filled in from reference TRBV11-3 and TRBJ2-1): EAGVVQSPRYKIIEKKQPVAFWCNPISGHNTLYWYLQNLGQGPELLIRYENEEAVDDSQLPKDRFSAERLKGVDSTLKIQPAELGDSAVYLCASSLKNKRIYNEQFFGPGTRLTVL.

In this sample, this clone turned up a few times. The CDR3 region has the DNA TGCGCCAGCAGCCAGGCCCTTAGGGCTTCCTATGGCTACACCTTC. It specifies CASSQALRASYGYTF. This chain uses TRBV4-3 with TRBJ1-2; D not resolved. The germline CDR1 and CDR2 sequences are LGHNA and YSLEER. Trimming shortened V by 3 bases and J by 4 bases, and 15 bases separated the two germline ends. The CDR3 has 15 amino acids.

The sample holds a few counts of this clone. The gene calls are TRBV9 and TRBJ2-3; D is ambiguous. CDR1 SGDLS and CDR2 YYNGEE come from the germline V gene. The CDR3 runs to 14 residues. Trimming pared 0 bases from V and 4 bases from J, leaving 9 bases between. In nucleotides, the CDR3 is TGTGCCAGCAGCGTAGCTTCCCGGTCAGATACGCAGTATTTT. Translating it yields CASSVASRSDTQYF.

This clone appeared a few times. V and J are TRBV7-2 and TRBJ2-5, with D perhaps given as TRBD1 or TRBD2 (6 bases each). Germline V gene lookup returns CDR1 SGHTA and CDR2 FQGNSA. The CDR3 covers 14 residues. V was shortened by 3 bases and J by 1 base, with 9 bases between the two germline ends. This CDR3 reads CASSFRGPQETQYF. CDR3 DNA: TGTGCCAGCAGCTTTCGGGGGCCCCAAGAGACCCAGTACTTC.

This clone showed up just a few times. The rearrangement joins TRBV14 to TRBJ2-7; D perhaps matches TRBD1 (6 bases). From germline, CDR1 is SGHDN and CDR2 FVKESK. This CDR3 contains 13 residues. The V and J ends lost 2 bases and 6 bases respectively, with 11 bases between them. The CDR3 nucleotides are TGTGCCAGCAGCCAATGGGGCAGGGGCGAGCAGTACTTC. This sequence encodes CASSQWGRGEQYF.

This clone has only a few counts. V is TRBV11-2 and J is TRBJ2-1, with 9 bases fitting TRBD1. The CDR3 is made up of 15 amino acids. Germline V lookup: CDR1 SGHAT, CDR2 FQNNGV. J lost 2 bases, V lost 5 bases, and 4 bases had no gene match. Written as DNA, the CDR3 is TGTGCCAGCAGCCTCGACAGGGGGACCTACAATGAGCAGTTCTTC. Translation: CASSLDRGTYNEQFF.

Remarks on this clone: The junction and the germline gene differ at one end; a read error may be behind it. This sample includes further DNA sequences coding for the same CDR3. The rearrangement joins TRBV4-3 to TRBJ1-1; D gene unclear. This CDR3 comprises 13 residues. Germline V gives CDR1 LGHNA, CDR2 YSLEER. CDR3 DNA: TGCGCCAGTAGCCAAGAAGTGAACACTGAAGCTTTCTTT. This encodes CASSQEVNTEAFF.

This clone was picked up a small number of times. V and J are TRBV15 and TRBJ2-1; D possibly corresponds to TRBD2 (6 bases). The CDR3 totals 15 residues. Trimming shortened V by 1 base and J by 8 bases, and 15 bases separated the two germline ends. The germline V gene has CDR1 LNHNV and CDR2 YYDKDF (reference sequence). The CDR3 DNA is TGTGCCACCAGCAGAGCCGGGAGTGTCTCGGATGAGCAGTTCTTC. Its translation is CATSRAGSVSDEQFF.

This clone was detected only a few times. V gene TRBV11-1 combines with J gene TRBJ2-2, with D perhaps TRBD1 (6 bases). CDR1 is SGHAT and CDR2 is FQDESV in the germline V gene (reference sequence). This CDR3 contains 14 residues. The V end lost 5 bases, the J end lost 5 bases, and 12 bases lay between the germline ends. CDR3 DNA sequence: TGTGCCAGCAGCACGGGACACGCGACCGGGGAGCTGTTTTTT. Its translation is CASSTGHATGELFF.

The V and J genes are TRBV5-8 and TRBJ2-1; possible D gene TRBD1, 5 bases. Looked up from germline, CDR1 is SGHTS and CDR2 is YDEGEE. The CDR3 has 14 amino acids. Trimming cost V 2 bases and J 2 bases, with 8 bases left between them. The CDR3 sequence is CASSFTGPYNEQFF. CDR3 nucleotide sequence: TGTGCCAGCAGCTTTACAGGACCCTACAATGAGCAGTTCTTC.

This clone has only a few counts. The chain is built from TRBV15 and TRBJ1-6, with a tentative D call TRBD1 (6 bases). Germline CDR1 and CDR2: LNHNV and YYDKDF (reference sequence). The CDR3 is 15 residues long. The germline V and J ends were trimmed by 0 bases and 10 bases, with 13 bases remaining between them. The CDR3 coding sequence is TGTGCCACCAGCAGAGAAGGCAGCGGACAGTCACCCCTCCACTTT. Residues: CATSREGSGQSPLHF.

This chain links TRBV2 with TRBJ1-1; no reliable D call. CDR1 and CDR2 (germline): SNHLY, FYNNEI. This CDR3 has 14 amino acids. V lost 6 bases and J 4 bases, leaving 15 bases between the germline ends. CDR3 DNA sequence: TGTGCCAGCAGACGTGAGGGTGACGGCACTGAAGCTTTCTTT. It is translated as CASRREGDGTEAFF. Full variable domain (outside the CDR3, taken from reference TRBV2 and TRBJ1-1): EPEVTQTPSHQVTQMGQEVILRCVPISNHLYFYWYRQILGQKVEFLVSFYNNEISEKSEIFDDQFSVERPDGSNFTLKIRSTKLEDSAMYFCASRREGDGTEAFFGQGTRLTVV.

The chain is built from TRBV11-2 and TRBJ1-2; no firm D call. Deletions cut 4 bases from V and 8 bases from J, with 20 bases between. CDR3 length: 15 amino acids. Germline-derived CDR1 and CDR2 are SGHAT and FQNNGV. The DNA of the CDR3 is TGTGCCAGCAGCTCTATGGTTGGGGTAATAGAGGGCTACACCTTC. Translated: CASSSMVGVIEGYTF. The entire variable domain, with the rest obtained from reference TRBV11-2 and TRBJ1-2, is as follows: EAGVAQSPRYKIIEKRQSVAFWCNPISGHATLYWYQQILGQGPKLLIQFQNNGVVDDSQLPKDRFSAERLKGVDSTLKIQPAKLEDSAVYLCASSSMVGVIEGYTFGSGTRLTVV.

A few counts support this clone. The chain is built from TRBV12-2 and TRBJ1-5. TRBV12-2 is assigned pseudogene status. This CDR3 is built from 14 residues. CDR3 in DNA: TGTGCAAGTCGCTTAGTGTGGGGGAATCAGCCCCAGCATTTT. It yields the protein CASRLVWGNQPQHF.